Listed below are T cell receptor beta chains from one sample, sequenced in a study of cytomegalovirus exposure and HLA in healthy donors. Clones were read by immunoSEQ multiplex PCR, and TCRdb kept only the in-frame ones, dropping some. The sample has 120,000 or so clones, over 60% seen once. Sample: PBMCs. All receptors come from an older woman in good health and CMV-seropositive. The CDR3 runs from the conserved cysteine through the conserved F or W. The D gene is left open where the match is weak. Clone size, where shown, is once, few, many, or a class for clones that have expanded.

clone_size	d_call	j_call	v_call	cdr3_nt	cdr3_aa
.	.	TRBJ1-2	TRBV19	TGTGCCAGTAGTATTCGGCGGCCCACTAACTATGGCTACACCTTC	CASSIRRPTNYGYTF
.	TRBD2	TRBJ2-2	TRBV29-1	TGCAGCGTTGCTAACCGGGGGGGTAGAACGTCGAGGGGGGAGCTGTTTTTT	CSVANRGGRTSRGELFF
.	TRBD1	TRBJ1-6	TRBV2	TGTGCCAGCAGTGGGACAGGTTCTAATTCACCCCTCCACTTT	CASSGTGSNSPLHF
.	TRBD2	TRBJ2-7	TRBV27	TGTGCCAGCAGCAAATCAGGTGGACTAGCGGGATCCTACGAGCAGTACTTC	CASSKSGGLAGSYEQYF
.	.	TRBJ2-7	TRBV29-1	TGCAGCGTTGAAGATTCGGGCAGGGGCTACGAGCAGTACTTC	CSVEDSGRGYEQYF
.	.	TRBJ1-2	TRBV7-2	TGTGCCAGCAGCCGGCAAAGCGGGACCGCCGAGGGCTATGGCTACACCTTC	CASSRQSGTAEGYGYTF
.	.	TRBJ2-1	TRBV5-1	TGCGCCAGCAGCTGGGACACTTACAATGAGCAGTTCTTC	CASSWDTYNEQFF
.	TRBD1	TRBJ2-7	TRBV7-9	TGTGCCAGCAGCTTACCGGGACAGTACTACGAGCAGTACTTC	CASSLPGQYYEQYF
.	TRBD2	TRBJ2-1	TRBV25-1	TGTGCCAGCAGTGAATCTCGCGGGAGGGCCTACAATGAGCAGTTCTTC	CASSESRGRAYNEQFF
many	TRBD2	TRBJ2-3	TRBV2	TGTGCCAGCAGGCGGGAGGGCGGCACAGATACGCAGTATTTT	CASRREGGTDTQYF
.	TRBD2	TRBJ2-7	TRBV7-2	TGTGCCAGCAGCTCACCCCGCGGGACTAGCGGGGGCGGGTCGGCCGAGCAGTACTTC	CASSSPRGTSGGGSAEQYF
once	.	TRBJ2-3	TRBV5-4	TGTGCCAGCAGTATAAATAAGGAGGATACGCAGTATTTT	CASSINKEDTQYF
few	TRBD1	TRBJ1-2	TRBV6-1	TGTGCCAGCAGTGACAGGGGGCGCGGCTATGGCTACACCTTC	CASSDRGRGYGYTF
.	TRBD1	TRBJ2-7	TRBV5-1	TGCGCCAGCAGCTTGTTGTTTTCGGGACAGGGGGTCTACGAGCAGTACTTC	CASSLLFSGQGVYEQYF